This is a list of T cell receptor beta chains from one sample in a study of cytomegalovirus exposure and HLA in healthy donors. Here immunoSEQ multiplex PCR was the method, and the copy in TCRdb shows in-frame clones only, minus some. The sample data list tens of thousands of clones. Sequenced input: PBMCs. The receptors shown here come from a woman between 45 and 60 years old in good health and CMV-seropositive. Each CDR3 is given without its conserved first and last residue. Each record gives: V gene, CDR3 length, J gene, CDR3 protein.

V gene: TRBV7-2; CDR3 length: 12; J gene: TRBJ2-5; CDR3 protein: ASSGGTLQETQY
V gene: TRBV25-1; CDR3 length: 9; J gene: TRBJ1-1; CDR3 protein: ASSEPGKAF
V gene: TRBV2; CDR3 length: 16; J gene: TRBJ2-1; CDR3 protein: ASRPRTSGSNLYNEQF
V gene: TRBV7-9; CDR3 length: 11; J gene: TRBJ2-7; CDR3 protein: ASSPPSGDEQY
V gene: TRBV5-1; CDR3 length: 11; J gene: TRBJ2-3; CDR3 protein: ASSLDRPDTQY
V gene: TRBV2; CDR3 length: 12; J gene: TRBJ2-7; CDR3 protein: ASSRDRGFDEQY
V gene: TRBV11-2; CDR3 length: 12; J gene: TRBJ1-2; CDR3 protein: ASSLEQGDYGYT
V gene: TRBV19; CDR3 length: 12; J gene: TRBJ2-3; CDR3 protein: ASTVTGGTDTQY
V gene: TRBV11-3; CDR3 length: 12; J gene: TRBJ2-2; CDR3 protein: ASSAPTSAGELF
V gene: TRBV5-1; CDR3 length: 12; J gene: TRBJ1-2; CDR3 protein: ASSSGSGPYGYT
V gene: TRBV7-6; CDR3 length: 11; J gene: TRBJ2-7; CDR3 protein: ASSPRVGNEQY
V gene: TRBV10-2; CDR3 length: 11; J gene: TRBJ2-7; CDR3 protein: ASKTSGRYEQY
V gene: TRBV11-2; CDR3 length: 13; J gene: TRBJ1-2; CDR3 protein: ASSLGGRGPYGYT
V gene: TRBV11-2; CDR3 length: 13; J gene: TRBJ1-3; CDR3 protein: ASGGWGISGNTIY
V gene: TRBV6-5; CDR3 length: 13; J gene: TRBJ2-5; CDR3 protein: ASSYLGLVGETQY
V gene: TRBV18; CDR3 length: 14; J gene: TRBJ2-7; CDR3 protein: ASSPMDISSPYEQY
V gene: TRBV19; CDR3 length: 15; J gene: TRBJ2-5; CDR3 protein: ASSAGTASALRETQY
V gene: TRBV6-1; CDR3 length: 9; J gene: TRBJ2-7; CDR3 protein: ASITGVEQY
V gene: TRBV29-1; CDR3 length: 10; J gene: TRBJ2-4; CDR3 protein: SVELARNIQY
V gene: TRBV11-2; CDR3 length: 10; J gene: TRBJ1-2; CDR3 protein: ASSSRNYGYT
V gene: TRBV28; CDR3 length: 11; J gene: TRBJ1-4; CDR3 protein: ASRRGNNEKLF
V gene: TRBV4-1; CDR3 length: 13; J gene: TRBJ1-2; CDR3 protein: ASSQVLWLRYGYT
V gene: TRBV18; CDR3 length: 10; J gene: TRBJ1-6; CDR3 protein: ASSEGQRPLH
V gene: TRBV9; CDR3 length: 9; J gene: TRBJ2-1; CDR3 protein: ASSLADEQF
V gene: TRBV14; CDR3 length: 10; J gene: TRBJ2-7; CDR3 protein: ASSPTGYVQY
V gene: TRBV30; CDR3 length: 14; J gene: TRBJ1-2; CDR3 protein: AWSVRYRGLWYGYT
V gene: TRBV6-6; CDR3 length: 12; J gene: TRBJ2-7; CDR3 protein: ASRGLAATYEQY
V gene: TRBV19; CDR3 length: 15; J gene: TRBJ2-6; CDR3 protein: ATEGQGFISGANVLT
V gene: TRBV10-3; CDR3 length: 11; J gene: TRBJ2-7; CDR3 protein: AISDDLSYEQY
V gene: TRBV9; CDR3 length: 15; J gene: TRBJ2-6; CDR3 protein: ASSISGGGSGANVLT
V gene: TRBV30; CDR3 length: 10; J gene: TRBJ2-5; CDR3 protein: AWTGNGETQY
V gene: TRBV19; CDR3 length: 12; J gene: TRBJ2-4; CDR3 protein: ASSMSAAKNIQY
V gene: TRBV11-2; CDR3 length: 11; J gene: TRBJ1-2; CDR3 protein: ASSSTVNYGYT
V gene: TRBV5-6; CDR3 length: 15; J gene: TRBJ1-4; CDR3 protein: ASSLVGGTGKGEKLF
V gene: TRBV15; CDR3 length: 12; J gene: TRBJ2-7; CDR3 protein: ATSREGSSYEQY
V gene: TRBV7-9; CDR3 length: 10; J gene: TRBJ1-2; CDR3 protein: ASSTQGYGYT
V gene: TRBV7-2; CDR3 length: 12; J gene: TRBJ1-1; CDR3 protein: ASSPGGGLTEAF
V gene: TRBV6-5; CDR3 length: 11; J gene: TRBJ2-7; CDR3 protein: ASSLRQGIEQY
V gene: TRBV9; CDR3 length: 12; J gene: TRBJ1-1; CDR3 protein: ASSLAGSDTEAF
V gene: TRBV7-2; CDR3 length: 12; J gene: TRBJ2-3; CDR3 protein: ASSLTSGRDTQY
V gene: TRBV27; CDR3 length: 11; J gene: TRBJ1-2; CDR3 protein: ASSLTQTYGYT
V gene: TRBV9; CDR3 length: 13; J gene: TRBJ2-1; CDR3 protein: ASSTLGGAYNEQF
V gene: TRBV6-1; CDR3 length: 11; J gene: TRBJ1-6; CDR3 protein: ASTAPERSPLH
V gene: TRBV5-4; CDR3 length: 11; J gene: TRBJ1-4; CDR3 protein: ASRTDREEKLF
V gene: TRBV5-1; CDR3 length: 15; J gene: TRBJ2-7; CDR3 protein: ASSLTSGGASSYEQY
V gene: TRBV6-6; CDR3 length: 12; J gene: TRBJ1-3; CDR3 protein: ASTSRGRGNTIY
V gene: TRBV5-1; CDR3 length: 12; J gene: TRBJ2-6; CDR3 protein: ASSFSSGANVLT
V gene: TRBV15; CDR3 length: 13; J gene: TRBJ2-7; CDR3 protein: ATSRDTRGPWEQY
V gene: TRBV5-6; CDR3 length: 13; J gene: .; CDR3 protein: ASSLEGGRTDEQY
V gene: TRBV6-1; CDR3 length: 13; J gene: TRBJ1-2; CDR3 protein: ASRLLQGIVKGYT